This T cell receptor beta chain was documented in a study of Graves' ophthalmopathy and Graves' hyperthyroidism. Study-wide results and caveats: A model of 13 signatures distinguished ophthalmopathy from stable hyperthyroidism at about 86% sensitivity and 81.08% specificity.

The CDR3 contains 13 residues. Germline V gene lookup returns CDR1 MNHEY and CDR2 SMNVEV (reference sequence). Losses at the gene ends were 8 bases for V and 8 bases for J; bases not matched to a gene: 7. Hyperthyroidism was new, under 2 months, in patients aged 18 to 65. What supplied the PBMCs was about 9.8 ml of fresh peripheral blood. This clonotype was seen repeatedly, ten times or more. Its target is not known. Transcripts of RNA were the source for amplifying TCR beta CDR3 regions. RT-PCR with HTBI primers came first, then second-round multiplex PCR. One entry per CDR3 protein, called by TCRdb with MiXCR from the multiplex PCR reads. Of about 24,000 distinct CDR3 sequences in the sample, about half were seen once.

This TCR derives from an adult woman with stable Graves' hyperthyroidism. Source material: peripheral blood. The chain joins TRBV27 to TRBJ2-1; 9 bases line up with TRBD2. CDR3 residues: CASSGTSFHEQFF. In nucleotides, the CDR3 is TGTGCCAGCTCCGGGACTAGCTTTCATGAGCAGTTCTTC.